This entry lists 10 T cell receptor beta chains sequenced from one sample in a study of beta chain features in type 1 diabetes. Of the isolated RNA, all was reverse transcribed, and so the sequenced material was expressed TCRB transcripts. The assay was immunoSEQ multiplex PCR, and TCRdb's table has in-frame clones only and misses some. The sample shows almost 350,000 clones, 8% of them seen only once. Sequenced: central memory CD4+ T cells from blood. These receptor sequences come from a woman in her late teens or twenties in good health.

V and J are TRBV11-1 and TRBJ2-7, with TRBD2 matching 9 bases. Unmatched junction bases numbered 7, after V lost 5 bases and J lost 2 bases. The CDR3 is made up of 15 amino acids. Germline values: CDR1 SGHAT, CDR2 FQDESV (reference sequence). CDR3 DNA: TGTGCCAGCAGCATCCTTACTAGCGGGCCCTACGAGCAGTACTTC. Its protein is CASSILTSGPYEQYF.

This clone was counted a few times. The CDR3 here is CASSQPGLSTDTQYF. Written as DNA, the CDR3 is TGTGCCAGCAGCCAACCGGGACTAAGCACAGATACGCAGTATTTT. This sequence joins TRBV2 and TRBJ2-3, with 7 bases aligning to TRBD2. Germline V lookup: CDR1 SNHLY, CDR2 FYNNEI. Trimming cost V 6 bases and J 0 bases; bases outside gene matches: 6. CDR3 length: 15 residues.

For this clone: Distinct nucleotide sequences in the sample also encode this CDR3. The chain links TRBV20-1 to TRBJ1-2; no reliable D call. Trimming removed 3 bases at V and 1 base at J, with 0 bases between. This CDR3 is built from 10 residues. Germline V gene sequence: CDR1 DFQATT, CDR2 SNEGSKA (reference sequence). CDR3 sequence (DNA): TGCAGTGCTAGTAACTATGGCTACACCTTC. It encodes CSASNYGYTF.

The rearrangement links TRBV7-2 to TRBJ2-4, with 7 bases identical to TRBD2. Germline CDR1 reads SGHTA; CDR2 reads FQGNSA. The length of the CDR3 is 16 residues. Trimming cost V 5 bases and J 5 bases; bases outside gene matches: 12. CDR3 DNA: TGTGCCAGCAGCCCCTCCCCATTGGGGGGGGAAAACATTCAGTACTTC. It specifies CASSPSPLGGENIQYF. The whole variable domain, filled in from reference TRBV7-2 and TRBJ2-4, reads GAGVSQSPSNKVTEKGKDVELRCDPISGHTALYWYRQSLGQGLEFLIYFQGNSAPDKSGLPSDRFSAERTGGSVSTLTIQRTQQEDSAVYLCASSPSPLGGENIQYFGAGTRLSVL.

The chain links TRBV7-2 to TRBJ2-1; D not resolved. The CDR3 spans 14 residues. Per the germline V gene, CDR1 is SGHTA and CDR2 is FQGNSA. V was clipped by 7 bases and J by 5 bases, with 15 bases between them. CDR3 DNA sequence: TGTGCCAGCACCAAACATCATCCCAACAATGAGCAGTTCTTC. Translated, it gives CASTKHHPNNEQFF. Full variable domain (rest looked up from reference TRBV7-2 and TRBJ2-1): GAGVSQSPSNKVTEKGKDVELRCDPISGHTALYWYRQSLGQGLEFLIYFQGNSAPDKSGLPSDRFSAERTGGSVSTLTIQRTQQEDSAVYLCASTKHHPNNEQFFGPGTRLTVL.

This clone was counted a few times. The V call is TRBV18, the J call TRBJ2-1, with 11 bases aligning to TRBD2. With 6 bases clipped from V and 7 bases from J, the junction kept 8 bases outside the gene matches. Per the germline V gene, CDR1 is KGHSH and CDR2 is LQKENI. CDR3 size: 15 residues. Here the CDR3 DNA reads TGTGCCAGCTCCCCGAAAGGGACTAGCGGTAATGAGCAGTTCTTC. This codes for CASSPKGTSGNEQFF.

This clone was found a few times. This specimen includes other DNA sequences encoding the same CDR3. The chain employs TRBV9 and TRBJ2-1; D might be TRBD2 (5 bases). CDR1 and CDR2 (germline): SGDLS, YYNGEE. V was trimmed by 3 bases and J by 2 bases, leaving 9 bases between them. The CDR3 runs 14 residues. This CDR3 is CASSGSGPYNEQFF. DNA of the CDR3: TGTGCCAGCAGCGGGAGCGGACCCTACAATGAGCAGTTCTTC.

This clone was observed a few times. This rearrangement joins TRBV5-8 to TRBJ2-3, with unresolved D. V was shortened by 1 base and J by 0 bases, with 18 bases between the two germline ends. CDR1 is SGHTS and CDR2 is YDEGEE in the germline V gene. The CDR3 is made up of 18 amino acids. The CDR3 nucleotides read TGTGCCAGCAGCTTGCGCTTTTCATCCGAACCGAGCACAGATACGCAGTATTTT. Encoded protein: CASSLRFSSEPSTDTQYF.

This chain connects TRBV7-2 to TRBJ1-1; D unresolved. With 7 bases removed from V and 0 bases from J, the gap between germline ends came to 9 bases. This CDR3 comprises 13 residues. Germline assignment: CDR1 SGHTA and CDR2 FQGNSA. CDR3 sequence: CASTRTMNTEAFF. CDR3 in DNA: TGTGCCAGCACCAGAACAATGAACACTGAAGCTTTCTTT. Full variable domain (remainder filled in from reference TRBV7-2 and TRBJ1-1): GAGVSQSPSNKVTEKGKDVELRCDPISGHTALYWYRQSLGQGLEFLIYFQGNSAPDKSGLPSDRFSAERTGGSVSTLTIQRTQQEDSAVYLCASTRTMNTEAFFGQGTRLTVV.

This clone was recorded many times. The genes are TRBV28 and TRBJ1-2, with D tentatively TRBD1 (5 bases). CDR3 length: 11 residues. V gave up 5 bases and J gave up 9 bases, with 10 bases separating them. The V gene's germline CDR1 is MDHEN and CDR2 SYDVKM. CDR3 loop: CASSPRGSYTF. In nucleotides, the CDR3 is TGTGCCAGCAGTCCTCGGGGCAGCTACACCTTC.